These 15 T cell receptor beta chains share one sample of origin, sequenced in a study of kidney transplant recipient with SARS-CoV-2 infection. Each CDR3 protein is one row after TCRdb ran MiXCR on the reads. This sample has 200,000 to 250,000 distinct CDR3 sequences; less than 35% occur once, and the top ten carry less than 8.5%. The sequenced sample was a blood sample, obtained at baseline and on approximately day 120 from a kidney transplant recipient. The receptor set was obtained from a male patient aged 25-45 years who had COVID-19 and was a kidney transplant recipient. Some T cells may be the graft donor's.

This clonotype appeared many times. V and J are TRBV19 and TRBJ2-7; D is possibly TRBD2 (5 bases). CDR1 is LNHDA, CDR2 SQIVND, per germline (reference sequence). CDR3 length: 15 amino acids. Trimming cost V 3 bases and J 3 bases, with 15 bases left between them. The CDR3 DNA reads TGTGCCAGTAGTATCATCGGGGTGGAGGTCTACGAGCAGTACTTC. Its translation is CASSIIGVEVYEQYF.

This clonotype occurred many times. This chain links TRBV2 with TRBJ1-6; D is perhaps TRBD1 (5 bases). V shed 3 bases and J shed 7 bases, with 16 bases lying between them. The CDR3 consists of 16 residues. Germline V CDR1 and CDR2: SNHLY, FYNNEI. Here the CDR3 reads CASSDGLGLGNSPLHF. DNA for the CDR3: TGTGCCAGCAGTGATGGTCTGGGACTTGGGAATTCACCCCTCCACTTT.

About this clonotype itself: Just one base apart from a much larger clone, this may be a read error. J is TRBJ1-2 and V is TRBV11-3; D is ambiguous. The CDR3 contains 17 residues. Germline CDR1 is SGHNT and CDR2 is YENEEA. In DNA form, the CDR3 reads TGTGCCAGCAGCTGCTTTACCGATCTCGGAAAGACCTATGGCCACACCTTC. It encodes CASSCFTDLGKTYGHTF.

Of note for this clonotype: This may be a read error, as it is one base from a much larger clone. The chain combines TRBV20-1 with TRBJ1-5; a possible D gene is TRBD1 (5 bases). The CDR3 is made up of 14 amino acids. The V gene's germline CDR1 is DFQATT and CDR2 SNEGSKA (reference sequence). As DNA, the CDR3 is TGCAGTGCTAGGGACGGGGCGAGCAATCAGCCCCGGCATTTT. Its protein is CSARDGASNQPRHF.

As for this clonotype: A much larger clone differs from this one at a single base, so this may be a read error. V and J are TRBV11-2 and TRBJ2-7; TRBD2 aligns across 7 bases. Matching the DNA end better, TRBJ2-5 makes the J call doubtful. Germline values: CDR1 SGHAT, CDR2 FQNNGV. This CDR3 has 13 amino acids. The DNA of the CDR3 is TGTGCCAGGAGCCTAGGACTAGAGGAGACCCAGTACTTC. Its protein is CARSLGLEETQYF.

The sample holds many counts of this clonotype. The rearrangement links TRBV12-3 or TRBV12-4 to TRBJ1-2; D gene ambiguous. This CDR3 has 16 amino acids. With 3 bases removed from V and 6 bases from J, the gap between germline ends came to 20 bases. CDR3 sequence reads: CASSFPTVATSHGYTF. The CDR3 bases are TGTGCCAGCAGTTTCCCAACGGTGGCAACTAGCCATGGCTACACCTTC.

In the case of this clonotype: A single base separates this from a much larger clone, so it may be a read error. The genes are TRBV8-2 and TRBJ1-2. TRBV8-2 is described as a pseudogene. The CDR3 is made up of 16 amino acids. The CDR3 reads CGSFSPDSRETYGYTF. The CDR3 DNA reads TGTGGCAGTTTTTCACCTGATAGCCGAGAGACCTATGGCTACACCTTC.

The table lists this clonotype with many counts. V usage is TRBV5-6 and J usage is TRBJ1-2; D uncertain. Germline V CDR1 and CDR2: SGHDT, YYEEEE. The CDR3 has 16 amino acids. Trimming took 6 bases from V and 4 from J, leaving 22 bases between them. The CDR3 sequence is CASTVVNSRKTYGYTF. CDR3 DNA: TGTGCCAGCACAGTAGTCAATAGTCGAAAGACCTATGGCTACACCTTC.

A remark on this clonotype: A much larger clone lies a single base off, so this may be a read error. The gene calls are TRBV20-1 and TRBJ2-7; perhaps TRBD2 as D (6 bases). The CDR3 consists of 15 residues. Germline CDR1 DFQATT, CDR2 SNEGSKA (reference sequence). V was shortened by 3 bases and J by 0 bases, with 15 bases between the two germline ends. CDR3 DNA: TGCAGTGCTAGGGGGTGGGACTCCGACTCCTACGAGCAGTACTTC. The encoded protein is CSARGWDSDSYEQYF.

In its sample, this clonotype was seen many times. The V gene is TRBV20-1, the J gene TRBJ1-1; D gene ambiguous. Trimming left V 6 bases short and J 4 bases short, with 12 bases between. The CDR3 loop spans 12 amino acids. Germline V lookup: CDR1 DFQATT, CDR2 SNEGSKA (reference sequence). DNA for the CDR3: TGCAGTGCCGAATCCTCGGGCACTGAAGCTTTCTTT. This encodes CSAESSGTEAFF.

For this clonotype: A much larger clone differs by one base, so this may be a read error. The chain uses TRBV9 and TRBJ2-5; D tentatively fits TRBD1 or TRBD2 (6 bases each). Gene TRBJ2-7 matches the end of the DNA better, so the J call may be wrong. Germline CDR1 SGDLS, CDR2 YYNGEE. CDR3 length: 16 residues. This CDR3 is CAGSVGSGAGQYEQYF. The CDR3 DNA reads as TGTGCCGGCAGCGTAGGTTCAGGGGCGGGACAATACGAGCAGTACTTC.

This clonotype was found many times. The chain employs TRBV6-5 and TRBJ2-5, with 12 bases matching TRBD1. The assigned J gene may be wrong: the sequence end matches TRBJ2-7 better. Germline loops: CDR1 MNHEY, CDR2 SVGAGI. The CDR3 extends over 14 amino acids. CDR3 region: CASPGGTGGNEQYF. In DNA form, the CDR3 reads TGTGCCAGCCCTGGGGGGACAGGGGGCAACGAGCAGTACTTC.

The rearrangement links TRBV9 to TRBJ2-3; a possible D gene is TRBD2 (6 bases). V was clipped by 5 bases and J by 6 bases, with 16 bases between them. This CDR3 comprises 14 residues. Germline V gene sequence: CDR1 SGDLS, CDR2 YYNGEE. Written as DNA, the CDR3 is TGTGCCAGCAGGGAGGGGCTAGCCATGGATACGCAGTATTTT. It is translated as CASREGLAMDTQYF.

About this clonotype itself: A much larger clone differs by one base, so this may be a read error. The chain recombines TRBV20-1 with TRBJ2-7; possible D gene TRBD2, 6 bases. The CDR3 is 15 residues long. V dropped 6 bases and J dropped 0 bases, with 18 bases sitting between them. CDR1 and CDR2 (germline): DFQATT, SNEGSKA (reference sequence). For the CDR3, the DNA is TGCAGTGCCCCTTTCTCCAAGCGGGCCTCCTACGAGCAGTACTTC. Protein product: CSAPFSKRASYEQYF.

This clonotype has a count of ten or more. The chain recombines TRBV30 with TRBJ1-3, with D unresolved. Germline CDR1 GTSNPN, CDR2 SVGIG (reference sequence). Between the trimmed V and J ends, which lost 5 bases and 0 bases, there was a span of 11 bases. The CDR3 is made up of 14 amino acids. CDR3 amino acids: CAWRFGSSGNTIYF. CDR3 sequence (DNA): TGTGCCTGGCGTTTTGGGTCCTCTGGAAACACCATATATTTT.